The 15 T cell receptor beta chains reported below all come from one sample, sequenced in a study of blood T cells in healthy people across ages (dated by TCRdb to about 2015). The method was 5' RACE. Sequencing was carried out with an Illumina HiSeq 2500. A second PCR of roughly 6 to 11 cycles was run with a J-beta primer mix and a sample-barcoded 5' primer. TCRdb ran its own pipeline on the public reads, namely fastp trimming at Q25 and MiXCR clone calling, and kept in-frame beta chains. Here each entry gathers all rows of one CDR3 protein and keeps the most common genes and DNA. The sample table holds over a million distinct CDR3 sequences, of which under 45% were seen once. 18% of the sample belongs to the ten largest clones. Material: blood. Receptors originate from a woman aged 55 to 70 in good health.

The chain links TRBV6-6 to TRBJ2-1; 11 bases map to TRBD2. This CDR3 comprises 16 residues. Germline CDR1 is MNHNY and CDR2 is SVGAGI (reference sequence). V dropped 6 bases and J dropped 0; count of bases not matched to a gene: 4. CDR3 bases: TGTGCCAGCAGCTGGGGACTAGCGGACTCCTACAATGAGCAGTTCTTC. The encoded protein is CASSWGLADSYNEQFF.

CDR3 in DNA: TGCGCCAGCAGCCAGGCCGGGACCTTTTTTGATACGCAGTATTTT. It encodes CASSQAGTFFDTQYF. The V and J genes are TRBV5-1 and TRBJ2-3, with D perhaps assigned TRBD1 or TRBD2 (5 bases each). Germline CDR1 and CDR2: SGHRS and YFSETQ. The CDR3 totals 15 residues. V lost 4 bases, J lost 6 bases, and 18 bases lay in between.

The V call is TRBV2, the J call TRBJ2-1; D is perhaps TRBD2 (5 bases). This CDR3 region has 10 residues. Trimming left V 6 bases short and J 13 bases short, with 10 bases between. Germline values: CDR1 SNHLY, CDR2 FYNNEI. The CDR3 DNA follows: TGTGCCAGCAGCAGCGGAGCCCAGTTCTTC. Translated, it gives CASSSGAQFF. The full variable domain, with the rest looked up from reference TRBV2 and TRBJ2-1, is EPEVTQTPSHQVTQMGQEVILRCVPISNHLYFYWYRQILGQKVEFLVSFYNNEISEKSEIFDDQFSVERPDGSNFTLKIRSTKLEDSAMYFCASSSGAQFFGPGTRLTVL.

This sequence joins TRBV4-1 and TRBJ2-5; a possible D gene is TRBD2 (6 bases). This CDR3 region has 17 residues. Germline loops: CDR1 MGHRA, CDR2 YSYEKL. Deletions cut 1 base from V and 11 bases from J, with 26 bases between. The CDR3 DNA is TGCGCCAGCAGCCAAGTTCGGGGTGGGGGGAAGGAAATAGAGCAGTACTTC. It is translated as CASSQVRGGGKEIEQYF.

This chain links TRBV10-3 with TRBJ2-5, with D possibly matching TRBD1 (5 bases). Germline CDR1 is ENHRY and CDR2 is SYGVKD. The CDR3 extends over 14 amino acids. Trimming took off 3 bases at V and 11 bases at J, with 19 bases between the two ends. The CDR3 loop is CAISDPPTDNEQYF. The DNA of the CDR3 is TGTGCCATCAGTGACCCGCCCACGGACAATGAGCAGTACTTC.

In its sample, this clonotype was seen a few times. V usage is TRBV29-1 and J usage is TRBJ2-3; D is uncertain. Germline-derived CDR1 and CDR2 are SQVTM and ANQGSEA. Trimming took off 4 bases at V and 5 bases at J, with 4 bases between the two ends. The CDR3 sequence is 10 residues long. CDR3 sequence (DNA): TGCAGCGTTGCCCGAGATACGCAGTATTTT. Residues: CSVARDTQYF.

The chain links TRBV29-1 to TRBJ2-1; 9 nucleotides line up with TRBD2. From germline, CDR1 is SQVTM and CDR2 ANQGSEA. This CDR3 is 12 amino acids long. Unmatched junction bases numbered 4, after V lost 5 bases and J lost 8 bases. CDR3 in DNA: TGCAGCGTTTTAGCGGGAGTTCATGAGCAGTTCTTC. Translating gives CSVLAGVHEQFF.

V and J are TRBV6-5 and TRBJ2-3; 11 bases match TRBD2. V was pared by 5 bases and J by 3 bases, with 4 bases of the junction left unmatched. Per germline, CDR1 MNHEY and CDR2 SVGAGI. CDR3 size: 15 residues. CDR3 loop: CASSNRLAGTDTQYF. The CDR3 DNA reads TGTGCCAGCAGTAATCGACTAGCGGGAACAGATACGCAGTATTTT.

The rearrangement uses TRBV12-3 or TRBV12-4 and TRBJ2-2; D is uncertain. The V gene lost 3 bases and the J gene lost 3 bases, with 8 bases spanning the gap. The CDR3 contains 14 residues. DNA of the CDR3: TGTGCCAGCAGTTTCGGCAGCTACACCGGGGAGCTGTTTTTT. Translation: CASSFGSYTGELFF.

This clonotype was observed a handful of times. CDR3 residues: CASSQDRRRETQYF. The CDR3 DNA reads TGCGCCAGCAGCCAAGATCGTCGCCGGGAGACCCAGTACTTC. The chain joins TRBV4-1 to TRBJ2-5; no clear D. Germline CDR1 and CDR2: MGHRA and YSYEKL. The CDR3 sequence is 14 residues long. With 0 bases removed from V and 5 bases from J, the gap between germline ends came to 10 bases.

The chain uses TRBV6-1 and TRBJ1-4; D gene ambiguous. The V gene lost 2 bases and the J gene lost 6 bases, with 10 bases spanning the gap. This CDR3 has 14 amino acids. Germline-derived CDR1 and CDR2 are MNHNS and SASEGT. The CDR3: CASSEPPQYEKLFF. The CDR3 region has the DNA TGTGCCAGCAGTGAACCCCCGCAGTATGAAAAACTGTTTTTT.

CDR3 DNA sequence: TGCAGTGCTAGAGATTTCGTCCGGGGCTGGGACACTGAAGCTTTCTTT. Encoded protein: CSARDFVRGWDTEAFF. The gene calls are TRBV20-1 and TRBJ1-1; D is perhaps TRBD1 (5 bases). Trimming stripped 0 bases from V and 3 bases from J, with 17 bases between. CDR1 is DFQATT, CDR2 SNEGSKA, per germline (reference sequence). This CDR3 is 16 amino acids long.

This clonotype was observed a handful of times. CDR3 in amino acids: CATQSPSSYNEQFF. DNA for the CDR3: TGTGCCACCCAATCGCCGAGCTCCTACAATGAGCAGTTCTTC. The chain joins TRBV10-3 to TRBJ2-1; D gene uncertain. CDR3 length: 14 residues. CDR1 is ENHRY, CDR2 SYGVKD, per germline. V lost 10 bases and J lost 0, with 13 bases in between.

This rearrangement joins TRBV5-1 to TRBJ2-1; 8 bases line up with TRBD1. This CDR3 has 16 amino acids. The V segment lost 6 bases and the J segment 6 bases; nucleotides outside the gene matches: 14. The germline CDR1 and CDR2 sequences are SGHRS and YFSETQ. The CDR3 DNA reads TGCGCCAGCACCCGATCAGGGCAGGGGGCGGTCAATGAGCAGTTCTTC. Residues: CASTRSGQGAVNEQFF.

The chain links TRBV7-8 to TRBJ2-7; D remains unclear. This CDR3 comprises 18 residues. Germline lookup yields CDR1 SGHVS and CDR2 FQNEAQ. Trimming pared 5 bases from V and 0 bases from J, leaving 23 bases between. CDR3 region: CASSTIRTGWMLSYEQYF. DNA for the CDR3: TGTGCCAGCAGCACTATTAGGACCGGATGGATGCTCTCCTACGAGCAGTACTTC.